Following are 25 T cell receptor beta chains from one sample sequenced in a study of blood T cell repertoires in COVID-19. Some clones are missing from TCRdb's copy, which holds only in-frame ones; the method was immunoSEQ multiplex PCR. The sample has over 30,000 clones; roughly 78% are singletons. The sequencing sample was made of peripheral blood. The receptors stem from a man older than 75 with active or convalescent COVID-19.

V is TRBV24-1 and J is TRBJ1-5; D is unresolved. With 9 bases removed from V and 5 bases from J, the gap between germline ends came to 16 bases. The CDR3 runs 14 residues. Germline V CDR1 and CDR2: KGHDR, SFDVKD. The CDR3 DNA reads as TGTGCCACCTCCATCGCGGGGATGGATCAGCCCCAGCATTTT. As protein: CATSIAGMDQPQHF.

The chain uses TRBV28 and TRBJ2-6; TRBD1 might be the D (6 bases). Deletions cut 6 bases from V and 2 bases from J, with 11 bases between. This CDR3 region has 15 residues. Germline V gives CDR1 MDHEN, CDR2 SYDVKM. As DNA, the CDR3 is TGTGCCAGCAGGTCACAGGGCACTGGGGCCAACGTCCTGACTTTC. It specifies CASRSQGTGANVLTF.

The chain employs TRBV7-2 and TRBJ1-3; D uncertain. The length of the CDR3 is 14 residues. Germline CDR1 SGHTA, CDR2 FQGNSA. V was trimmed by 8 bases and J by 5 bases, leaving 16 bases between them. CDR3 coding DNA: TGTGCCAGCGCAGACGGGAGGATGAGAAACACCATATATTTT. Amino acid sequence: CASADGRMRNTIYF.

The V call is TRBV11-3, the J call TRBJ2-5; 11 nucleotides align to TRBD2. CDR1 SGHNT and CDR2 YENEEA come from the germline V gene. Trimming removed 5 bases from V and 1 base from J; junction bases left unmatched: 3. The CDR3 runs 15 residues. The CDR3: CASSNGLAGQETQYF. The CDR3 DNA follows: TGTGCCAGCAGCAACGGACTAGCGGGCCAAGAGACCCAGTACTTC.

This clone was detected only a few times. V usage is TRBV27 and J usage is TRBJ2-7, with a possible D match to TRBD2 (5 bases). The V gene lost 6 bases and the J gene lost 7 bases, with 16 bases spanning the gap. The CDR3 is 13 amino acids. Germline CDR1 is MNHEY and CDR2 is SMNVEV (reference sequence). The CDR3 here is CASRPGVLGEQYF. In DNA, the CDR3 is TGTGCCAGCAGGCCCGGGGTCTTGGGGGAGCAGTACTTC.

The chain joins TRBV30 to TRBJ1-2; D gene ambiguous. The CDR3 runs 12 residues. Trimming took off 8 bases at V and 4 bases at J, with 14 bases between the two ends. Germline V gene data show CDR1 as GTSNPN and CDR2 as SVGIG (reference sequence). The CDR3 sequence is CALEADSYGYTF. The CDR3 coding sequence is TGTGCCCTGGAAGCGGATAGCTATGGCTACACCTTC.

The chain links TRBV3-1 (or the pseudogene TRBV3-2) to TRBJ2-7; 9 nucleotides align to TRBD2. Trimming cost V 1 base and J 4 bases; bases outside gene matches: 5. CDR3 length equals 15 residues. Germline V gene data show CDR1 as LGHDT and CDR2 as YNNKEL (reference sequence). The CDR3: CASSQVRSGRYEQYF. DNA for the CDR3: TGTGCCAGCAGCCAAGTTCGTAGCGGGAGATACGAGCAGTACTTC.

The chain has TRBV9 and TRBJ2-1; 8 nucleotides agree with TRBD2. This CDR3 is built from 16 residues. Unmatched junction bases numbered 2, after V lost 0 bases and J lost 0 bases. Per germline, CDR1 SGDLS and CDR2 YYNGEE. CDR3 residues: CASSVVGTSSYNEQFF. The CDR3, as DNA: TGTGCCAGCAGCGTAGTTGGGACTAGCTCCTACAATGAGCAGTTCTTC.

V gene TRBV4-3 combines with J gene TRBJ2-2, with D hard to call. CDR3 size: 19 residues. The ends were cut back, 1 base at V and 2 bases at J, with 20 bases in the middle. Looked up from germline, CDR1 is LGHNA and CDR2 is YSLEER. In DNA form, the CDR3 reads TGCGCCAGCAGCCAAGTCGGCGGCAGCCCCGAAAAAAACACCGGGGAGCTGTTTTTT. It translates to CASSQVGGSPEKNTGELFF.

This chain links TRBV19 with TRBJ2-5, with D tentatively TRBD1 (6 bases). V dropped 8 bases and J dropped 5 bases, with 15 bases sitting between them. Looked up from germline, CDR1 is LNHDA and CDR2 is SQIVND (reference sequence). The CDR3 consists of 13 residues. CDR3: CASGEQGQETQYF. CDR3 in DNA: TGTGCCAGTGGAGAACAGGGCCAGGAGACCCAGTACTTC.

The chain uses TRBV27 and TRBJ2-7, with a possible D match to TRBD1 (5 bases). The CDR3 is 13 amino acids. Trimming shortened V by 5 bases and J by 6 bases, and 14 bases separated the two germline ends. Germline CDR1 is MNHEY and CDR2 is SMNVEV (reference sequence). The CDR3 sequence: CASSGAYWGEQYF. The DNA of the CDR3 is TGTGCCAGCAGTGGGGCCTATTGGGGCGAGCAGTACTTC.

V is TRBV24-1 and J is TRBJ2-7, with unresolved D. The V and J ends lost 3 bases and 7 bases respectively, with 15 bases between them. Germline V gene lookup returns CDR1 KGHDR and CDR2 SFDVKD. The CDR3 extends over 14 amino acids. CDR3 DNA sequence: TGTGCCACCAGTGATCCCACGAACCCGACAGAGCAGTACTTC. The encoded protein is CATSDPTNPTEQYF.

The rearrangement uses TRBV10-3 and TRBJ1-4; no reliable D call. V was pared by 0 bases and J by 0 bases, with 5 bases between. There are 15 residues in the CDR3. Per germline, CDR1 ENHRY and CDR2 SYGVKD. CDR3 nucleotide sequence: TGTGCCATCAGTGAGTCCCGAGCAACTAATGAAAAACTGTTTTTT. It encodes CAISESRATNEKLFF.

Concerning this clone itself: This sample also contains other DNA sequences that code for the same CDR3. The chain uses TRBV5-1 and TRBJ2-3, with TRBD2 matching 8 bases. CDR1 and CDR2 (germline): SGHRS, YFSETQ. This CDR3 is 15 amino acids long. With 5 bases clipped from V and 0 bases from J, the junction kept 5 bases outside the gene matches. The CDR3 DNA reads as TGCGCCAGCAGTTTGCGGGGGGCTAGCACAGATACGCAGTATTTT. Protein: CASSLRGASTDTQYF.

The V call is TRBV14, the J call TRBJ1-3, with D possibly being TRBD1 (6 bases). The CDR3 runs 17 residues. CDR1 is SGHDN and CDR2 is FVKESK in the germline V gene. With 5 bases removed from V and 0 bases from J, the gap between germline ends came to 17 bases. The CDR3 sequence: CASSGYKDSPSGNTIYF. The CDR3 nucleotides are TGTGCCAGCAGCGGCTATAAGGACAGCCCCTCTGGAAACACCATATATTTT. Together with reference TRBV14 and TRBJ1-3, the CDR3 gives the full variable domain: EAGVTQFPSHSVIEKGQTVTLRCDPISGHDNLYWYRRVMGKEIKFLLHFVKESKQDESGMPNNRFLAERTGGTYSTLKVQPAELEDSGVYFCASSGYKDSPSGNTIYFGEGSWLTVV.

The CDR3 spells CASSPGLFSEAFF. Written as DNA, the CDR3 is TGTGCCAGCTCACCCGGACTTTTCAGTGAAGCTTTCTTT. This rearrangement joins TRBV18 to TRBJ1-1; D call uncertain. Deletions cut 3 bases from V and 7 bases from J, with 12 bases between. Looked up from germline, CDR1 is KGHSH and CDR2 is LQKENI. This CDR3 is 13 amino acids long.

The J gene is TRBJ2-6, the V gene TRBV28, with 11 nucleotides matching TRBD2. Germline-derived CDR1 and CDR2 are MDHEN and SYDVKM. The CDR3 runs 17 residues. V was pared by 5 bases and J by 2 bases, with 5 bases of the junction left unmatched. CDR3 in amino acids: CASSETSGRTGANVLTF. CDR3 DNA sequence: TGTGCCAGCAGTGAAACTAGCGGGAGAACTGGGGCCAACGTCCTGACTTTC.

This CDR3 reads CASTIIGTNTDTQYF. The CDR3 region has the DNA TGTGCCAGCACCATAATAGGGACAAACACAGATACGCAGTATTTT. The chain employs TRBV7-9 and TRBJ2-3; the D gene is possibly TRBD1 (6 bases). V lost 7 bases to trimming and J lost 2 bases, with 16 bases between them. The V gene's germline CDR1 is SEHNR and CDR2 FQNEAQ (reference sequence). The CDR3 has 15 amino acids.

The J gene is TRBJ2-3, the V gene TRBV15; 9 bases align to TRBD2. Germline lookup yields CDR1 LNHNV and CDR2 YYDKDF (reference sequence). The trim removed 5 bases at V and 0 bases at J, leaving 9 bases unmatched. The CDR3 is 17 residues long. In nucleotides, the CDR3 is TGTGCCACCAGCCCCCCCCCGGCGGGAGGGAGCACAGATACGCAGTATTTT. Amino acids: CATSPPPAGGSTDTQYF.

The chain links TRBV5-1 to TRBJ2-3, with 8 bases identical to TRBD2. The CDR3 is made up of 17 amino acids. Per the germline V gene, CDR1 is SGHRS and CDR2 is YFSETQ. V lost 4 bases and J lost 3; bases outside the gene matches: 13. The CDR3 protein is CASSPPSFGGRTDTQYF. The CDR3 DNA is TGCGCCAGCAGCCCCCCTTCTTTCGGCGGGAGGACAGATACGCAGTATTTT.

The genes are TRBV5-4 and TRBJ1-2; the D is unclear. The CDR3 totals 18 residues. Germline V lookup: CDR1 SGHNT, CDR2 YYREEE (reference sequence). Trimming removed 4 bases at V and 2 bases at J, with 24 bases between. The CDR3 here is CASSLRHSVVRRNYGYTF. Written as DNA, the CDR3 is TGTGCCAGCAGCCTAAGACACTCCGTAGTTAGACGGAACTATGGCTACACCTTC.

The CDR3 loop reads CASSLYGVEGQPQHF. CDR3 sequence (DNA): TGTGCCAGCAGTTTATACGGGGTTGAGGGTCAGCCCCAGCATTTT. The chain couples TRBV27 to TRBJ1-5; D gene uncertain. From germline, CDR1 is MNHEY and CDR2 SMNVEV (reference sequence). The ends were cut back, 1 base at V and 6 bases at J, with 13 bases in the middle. The CDR3 is made up of 15 amino acids.

The chain carries TRBV6-5 and TRBJ2-5, with TRBD1 matching over 7 bases. CDR3 length equals 14 residues. Germline V gene data show CDR1 as MNHEY and CDR2 as SVGAGI. With 7 bases clipped from V and 1 base from J, the junction kept 6 bases outside the gene matches. Here the CDR3 reads CASTPTGSQETQYF. The CDR3 DNA reads TGTGCCAGCACCCCGACAGGGTCCCAAGAGACCCAGTACTTC.

The CDR3 spells CASSRTRDRGPGTEAFF. CDR3 bases: TGTGCCAGCTCACGGACCCGGGACAGGGGGCCTGGGACTGAAGCTTTCTTT. The rearrangement uses TRBV18 and TRBJ1-1; 12 nucleotides line up with TRBD1. The trim removed 4 bases at V and 5 bases at J, leaving 11 bases unmatched. Per the germline V gene, CDR1 is KGHSH and CDR2 is LQKENI. The CDR3 spans 17 residues.

The chain joins TRBV20-1 to TRBJ2-7; 10 nucleotides align to TRBD1. The CDR3 consists of 15 residues. The germline gives CDR1 DFQATT, CDR2 SNEGSKA (reference sequence). The V and J ends lost 3 bases and 3 bases, in that order; junction bases with no gene match: 8. The CDR3 coding sequence is TGCAGTGCTAGTCCCGGGACAGGGGCCAGCTACGAGCAGTACTTC. Its translation: CSASPGTGASYEQYF.